This TCR beta chain was captured by sequencing in a study of blood T cells in healthy people across ages. For the study at large: Capture by template switching was about one barcoded beta molecule per two T cells. Study outcomes and limitations: Unsorted PBMC material precluded a definitive naive versus antigen-experienced comparison.

With regard to this clonotype: Antigen unknown.

The sample providers were healthy Caucasian people from Russia, aged about 6 to 100. A second PCR of roughly 6 to 12 cycles used a sample-barcoded 5' primer and a J-beta primer mix. TCRdb analysed the 5' RACE reads with MiXCR anew, one entry per CDR3 protein. This table has about 1.6 million distinct CDR3 sequences, approximately 32% appearing once. The CDR3 spans 14 residues. Trimming took off 1 base at V and 3 bases at J, with 11 bases between the two ends. Per the germline V gene, CDR1 is SGHDT and CDR2 is YYEEEE. This TCR came from a woman in her 30s in good health. The V call is TRBV5-6, the J call TRBJ2-7; no reliable D call. The sample comprised blood. In DNA, the CDR3 is TGTGCCAGCAGCTTGAGTCGGAAATACTACGAGCAGTACTTC. Its translation: CASSLSRKYYEQYF.